These 9 T cell receptor beta chains were all obtained from the same sample, sequenced in a study of PD-1 blockade in classical Hodgkin lymphoma. All the patients suffered relapse after autologous stem cell transplantation, and brentuximab vedotin exposure differed. TCRdb keeps only in-frame clones here, not all; method: immunoSEQ multiplex PCR. The data contain some 150,000 clones, around 73% of them singletons. The starting material was peripheral blood mononuclear cells (PBMCs), obtained before the second cycle of nivolumab. The receptor set was obtained from a human donor with classical Hodgkin lymphoma.

The chain combines TRBV13 with TRBJ1-3; 8 nucleotides match TRBD1. This CDR3 is built from 16 residues. Germline loops: CDR1 PRHDT, CDR2 FYEKMQ (reference sequence). With V trimmed by 9 bases and J by 2 bases, 12 bases remained unmatched. CDR3 coding DNA: TGTGCCAGTTGCACGACAGGGGTGGTCCCTGGAAACACCATATATTTT. Translating it yields CASCTTGVVPGNTIYF.

The chain uses TRBV10-3 and TRBJ1-2, with TRBD1 identical over 7 bases. V gave up 4 bases and J gave up 4 bases; unmatched junction bases: 3. Germline V gives CDR1 ENHRY, CDR2 SYGVKD. The CDR3 has 13 residues. This CDR3 is CAISANRGYGYTF. CDR3 in DNA: TGTGCCATCAGTGCCAACAGGGGCTATGGCTACACCTTC.

This clone showed up just a few times. The V gene is TRBV21-1, the J gene TRBJ1-6. TRBV21-1 is flagged as a pseudogene. This CDR3 has 13 amino acids. CDR3 in amino acids: CANLIPTDSPLHF. As DNA, the CDR3 is TGTGCCAACCTAATTCCGACTGATTCACCCCTCCACTTT.

This clone was detected a few times. The V and J genes are TRBV6-6 and TRBJ1-5, with a weak D call TRBD1 (6 bases). Trimming took 7 bases from V and 5 from J, leaving 15 bases between them. The CDR3 is 14 residues long. Germline V lookup: CDR1 MNHNY, CDR2 SVGAGI (reference sequence). This CDR3 reads CASTRRDTDQPQHF. The DNA for the CDR3 is TGTGCCAGCACTCGCCGGGACACCGATCAGCCCCAGCATTTT.

DNA of the CDR3: TGTGCCAGTAGTAACTCCGTAGCGGGGAGCCTAATGAACACTGAAGCTTTCTTT. This encodes CASSNSVAGSLMNTEAFF. The chain uses TRBV19 and TRBJ1-1; D gene ambiguous. Trimming removed 4 bases from V and 0 bases from J, with 21 bases in between. The germline V gene encodes CDR1 LNHDA and CDR2 SQIVND (reference sequence). This CDR3 spans 18 amino acids.

The count of this clone is one. The chain carries TRBV5-1 and TRBJ1-4; tentative D call: TRBD1 (6 bases). Germline V CDR1 and CDR2: SGHRS, YFSETQ. The CDR3 runs 15 residues. Trimming cost V 0 bases and J 8 bases, with 14 bases left between them. The CDR3 nucleotides are TGCGCCAGCAGCTTGGAACAGGGTATAAGGGAAAAACTGTTTTTT. This gives the protein CASSLEQGIREKLFF.

The rearrangement uses TRBV28 and TRBJ2-7; D is uncertain. V was trimmed by 3 bases and J by 5 bases, leaving 2 bases between them. CDR1 is MDHEN and CDR2 is SYDVKM in the germline V gene. The CDR3 loop spans 10 amino acids. The CDR3 DNA is TGTGCCAGCAGTTTTAACGAGCAGTACTTC. It codes for CASSFNEQYF.

This clone was seen only a few times. The CDR3 sequence is CASTRTANHYEQYF. CDR3 DNA: TGTGCCAGCACAAGGACGGCAAATCACTACGAGCAGTACTTC. This chain joins TRBV27 and TRBJ2-7; D is undetermined. The germline V gene has CDR1 MNHEY and CDR2 SMNVEV (reference sequence). The CDR3 runs to 14 residues. Trimming took 7 bases from V and 3 from J, leaving 16 bases between them.

This clone has only one observation. The chain couples TRBV4-1 to TRBJ2-2; D unresolved. The V gene lost 10 bases and the J gene lost 3 bases, with 18 bases spanning the gap. Germline values: CDR1 MGHRA, CDR2 YSYEKL. The CDR3 runs to 15 residues. The CDR3 nucleotides read TGCGCCACCCGAAGTGCGGTTTGGGACACCGGGGAGCTGTTTTTT. It encodes CATRSAVWDTGELFF.